Below, 25 T cell receptor beta chains from the same sample are listed, as sequenced in a study of T cells in Graves' hyperthyroidism and ophthalmopathy. TCR beta CDR3 regions were amplified from RNA. First-round RT-PCR of the TCR CDR3 relied on the HTBI primer set. TCRdb analysed the multiplex PCR reads with MiXCR anew, one entry per CDR3 protein. The sample gives hundreds of thousands of distinct CDR3 sequences, about a fifth of which show up once; 30% to 40% is in the top ten. The sequencing input was blood. These receptor sequences come from a man younger than 40 with Graves' ophthalmopathy.

V usage is TRBV20-1 and J usage is TRBJ2-5, with D tentatively TRBD2 (6 bases). Deletions cut 0 bases from V and 4 bases from J, with 12 bases between. Germline V lookup: CDR1 DFQATT, CDR2 SNEGSKA (reference sequence). CDR3 length: 14 amino acids. CDR3: CSARDRLGGETQYF. The DNA for the CDR3 is TGCAGTGCTAGAGATAGGTTGGGAGGAGAGACCCAGTACTTC.

This clonotype has at least ten counts. The genes are TRBV18 and TRBJ2-3, with 8 bases that match TRBD2. V trimming: 3 bases; J trimming: 0 bases; junction bases outside the gene matches: 5. From germline, CDR1 is KGHSH and CDR2 LQKENI. The CDR3 is 16 residues long. This chain's CDR3 is CASSPSVAGSTDTQYF. The CDR3 DNA is TGTGCCAGCTCACCCTCTGTAGCGGGGAGCACAGATACGCAGTATTTT.

The genes are TRBV4-2 and TRBJ2-3; the D gene could be TRBD1 or TRBD2 (5 bases each). The CDR3 covers 16 residues. V was cut by 0 bases and J by 1 base, with 11 bases left in between. Germline V gene data show CDR1 as LGHNA and CDR2 as YNFKEQ. The CDR3 region is CASSQDQGVRTDTQYF. The CDR3, as DNA: TGTGCCAGCAGCCAAGATCAGGGAGTACGCACAGATACGCAGTATTTT.

The chain couples TRBV4-1 to TRBJ2-6; D remains ambiguous. Germline CDR1 and CDR2: MGHRA and YSYEKL. The V gene lost 3 bases and the J gene lost 0 bases, with 9 bases spanning the gap. CDR3 length: 16 residues. The CDR3 DNA reads TGCGCCAGCAGCCAGGAAGTCCGCTCTGGGGCCAACGTCCTGACTTTC. Its translation is CASSQEVRSGANVLTF.

The chain employs TRBV7-9 and TRBJ2-2; possibly TRBD1 or TRBD2 for D (5 bases each). Germline CDR1 reads SEHNR; CDR2 reads FQNEAQ (reference sequence). CDR3 length: 17 residues. The V end lost 3 bases, the J end lost 0 bases, and 14 bases lay between the germline ends. The CDR3 loop reads CASSFTVGTTNTGELFF. The CDR3 nucleotides read TGTGCCAGCAGCTTCACGGTAGGGACGACGAACACCGGGGAGCTGTTTTTT.

The rearrangement links TRBV20-1 to TRBJ2-1, with D perhaps matching TRBD1 (7 bases). Germline-derived CDR1 and CDR2 are DFQATT and SNEGSKA (reference sequence). The CDR3 has 13 amino acids. V gave up 7 bases and J gave up 4 bases, with 14 bases separating them. The CDR3 DNA follows: TGCAGTGTCGGGGGCAGGGGGTACAATGAGCAGTTCTTC. It specifies CSVGGRGYNEQFF.

This clonotype turned up a few times. J is TRBJ2-3 and V is TRBV30; perhaps TRBD2 as D (5 bases). V dropped 2 bases and J dropped 6 bases, with 12 bases sitting between them. The CDR3 length is 13 residues. CDR1 is GTSNPN and CDR2 is SVGIG in the germline V gene (reference sequence). The CDR3: CAWSTAPGDTQYF. Here the CDR3 DNA reads TGTGCCTGGAGTACAGCCCCGGGGGATACGCAGTATTTT.

There are a few counts of this clonotype. V usage is TRBV20-1 and J usage is TRBJ2-5; weak D call: TRBD1 (5 bases). CDR1 and CDR2 from the germline V gene are DFQATT and SNEGSKA (reference sequence). Trimming took 5 bases from V and 1 from J, leaving 17 bases between them. The CDR3 has 15 amino acids. CDR3 residues: CSALASDSLQETQYF. CDR3 nucleotide sequence: TGCAGTGCTCTCGCCTCTGACAGCCTCCAAGAGACCCAGTACTTC.

This clonotype is a singleton in its sample. The rearrangement uses TRBV30 and TRBJ2-3; D is uncertain. This CDR3 spans 13 amino acids. Germline CDR1 and CDR2: GTSNPN and SVGIG (reference sequence). Trimming removed 4 bases from V and 4 bases from J, with 12 bases in between. In DNA form, the CDR3 reads TGTGCCTGGAATTTGGGGTTCTCAGATACGCAGTATTTT. Its translation: CAWNLGFSDTQYF.

This clonotype was seen repeatedly, ten times or more. This sequence joins TRBV11-2 and TRBJ2-5, with TRBD1 matching over 9 bases. The length of the CDR3 is 14 residues. The V and J ends lost 5 bases and 5 bases, in that order; junction bases with no gene match: 6. CDR1 is SGHAT and CDR2 is FQNNGV in the germline V gene. The DNA of the CDR3 is TGTGCCAGCAGCGTGGGACAGGGCGGGGAGACCCAGTACTTC. Translation gives CASSVGQGGETQYF.

This clonotype was seen repeatedly, ten times or more. V gene TRBV27 combines with J gene TRBJ1-6; tentatively, D is TRBD1 (5 bases). V lost 6 bases, J lost 9 bases, and 15 bases lay in between. CDR1 and CDR2 (germline): MNHEY, SMNVEV (reference sequence). This CDR3 is 14 amino acids long. The CDR3 DNA reads as TGTGCCAGCAGCCCGGACACCCACGTTTCACCCCTCCACTTT. It codes for CASSPDTHVSPLHF.

This clonotype was found a few times. V and J are TRBV7-9 and TRBJ2-7; TRBD2 aligns across 11 bases. The CDR3 consists of 15 residues. Trimming removed 6 bases from V and 5 bases from J; junction bases left unmatched: 9. Germline V lookup: CDR1 SEHNR, CDR2 FQNEAQ (reference sequence). This chain's CDR3 is CASRNSGRACDEQYF. For the CDR3, the DNA is TGTGCCAGCAGGAATAGCGGGAGGGCCTGTGACGAGCAGTACTTC. Using reference TRBV7-9 and TRBJ2-7 for the parts outside the CDR3, the full variable domain is DTGVSQNPRHKITKRGQNVTFRCDPISEHNRLYWYRQTLGQGPEFLTYFQNEAQLEKSRLLSDRFSAERPKGSFSTLEIQRTEQGDSAMYLCASRNSGRACDEQYFGPGTRLTVT.

The V gene is TRBV9, the J gene TRBJ2-1, with 7 bases matching TRBD1. V shed 4 bases, J shed 7 bases, and the junction held 17 bases outside the gene matches. The germline gives CDR1 SGDLS, CDR2 YYNGEE. The CDR3 length is 17 residues. CDR3 DNA sequence: TGTGCCAGCAGCTCCCCCCGGGGAAGGGGGCATAGTAATGAGCAGTTCTTC. Translated, it gives CASSSPRGRGHSNEQFF.

This clonotype was recorded at least ten times. V is TRBV30 and J is TRBJ1-5; 11 nucleotides agree with TRBD1. In germline, CDR1 is GTSNPN, CDR2 SVGIG (reference sequence). The ends lost 3 bases at V and 7 bases at J; junction bases unmatched: 8. The CDR3 covers 15 residues. In nucleotides, the CDR3 is TGTGCCTGGAGAAGGAAGGACAGGGGGCAACAGCCCCAGCATTTT. Encoded protein: CAWRRKDRGQQPQHF.

This clonotype was detected ten times or more. The rearrangement links TRBV7-8 to TRBJ2-7, with 7 bases lining up with TRBD1. CDR3 length: 17 amino acids. Germline CDR1 and CDR2: SGHVS and FQNEAQ. V was pared by 4 bases and J by 0 bases, with 12 bases of the junction left unmatched. The DNA for the CDR3 is TGTGCCAGCAGCTCCCGCAACGAGAGGGGGCCCTCCTACGAGCAGTACTTC. It yields the protein CASSSRNERGPSYEQYF.

This clonotype was seen repeatedly, ten times or more. The chain employs TRBV11-2 and TRBJ2-7, with a tentative D call TRBD1 (5 bases). V lost 1 base, J lost 7 bases, and 14 bases lay in between. The germline CDR1 and CDR2 sequences are SGHAT and FQNNGV. The CDR3 contains 14 residues. CDR3 nucleotides: TGTGCCAGCAGCTTAGGGCAGGGTGTGGGGGAGCAGTACTTC. This sequence encodes CASSLGQGVGEQYF.

The sample holds a few counts of this clonotype. The chain employs TRBV7-9 and TRBJ2-1; 8 bases map to TRBD1. Germline lookup yields CDR1 SEHNR and CDR2 FQNEAQ (reference sequence). Unmatched junction bases numbered 2, after V lost 2 bases and J lost 2 bases. There are 15 residues in the CDR3. CDR3 protein: CASSLRDRTYNEQFF. In DNA, the CDR3 is TGTGCCAGCAGCTTACGGGACAGGACCTACAATGAGCAGTTCTTC. The complete variable domain, with remaining parts taken from reference TRBV7-9 and TRBJ2-1, reads DTGVSQNPRHKITKRGQNVTFRCDPISEHNRLYWYRQTLGQGPEFLTYFQNEAQLEKSRLLSDRFSAERPKGSFSTLEIQRTEQGDSAMYLCASSLRDRTYNEQFFGPGTRLTVL.

This clonotype was seen a handful of times. The rearrangement uses TRBV28 and TRBJ1-2; D not certain. The CDR3 totals 11 residues. The germline CDR1 and CDR2 sequences are MDHEN and SYDVKM. Trimming left V 8 bases short and J 4 bases short, with 8 bases between. The CDR3 DNA reads TGTGCCAGCGGTCCCTCCTATGGCTACACCTTC. It translates to CASGPSYGYTF.

At least ten counts were recorded for this clonotype. The CDR3 reads CASSSTGTEAFF. In nucleotides, the CDR3 is TGTGCCAGCAGCTCGACGGGTACTGAAGCTTTCTTT. This chain connects TRBV6-1 to TRBJ1-1; the D is unclear. The CDR3 is made up of 12 amino acids. Trimming shortened V by 6 bases and J by 5 bases, and 10 bases separated the two germline ends. Germline lookup yields CDR1 MNHNS and CDR2 SASEGT.

This clonotype appeared many times. The J gene is TRBJ1-3, the V gene TRBV11-2; TRBD1 is a possible D gene (6 bases). With 5 bases removed from V and 0 bases from J, the gap between germline ends came to 11 bases. Germline V CDR1 and CDR2: SGHAT, FQNNGV. The CDR3 runs 15 residues. The CDR3 DNA reads as TGTGCCAGCAGCCGTGACAGGAGCTCTGGAAACACCATATATTTT. This sequence encodes CASSRDRSSGNTIYF. Filled out from reference TRBV11-2 and TRBJ1-3, the complete variable domain reads EAGVAQSPRYKIIEKRQSVAFWCNPISGHATLYWYQQILGQGPKLLIQFQNNGVVDDSQLPKDRFSAERLKGVDSTLKIQPAKLEDSAVYLCASSRDRSSGNTIYFGEGSWLTVV.

In this sample, this clonotype turned up a few times. V is TRBV5-1 and J is TRBJ2-2; 12 bases fit TRBD2. CDR3 length: 16 amino acids. Germline CDR1 is SGHRS and CDR2 is YFSETQ. Trimming removed 3 bases from V and 7 bases from J; junction bases left unmatched: 7. CDR3 nucleotides: TGCGCCAGCAGCTACGGACTAGCGGGAATTGGCGGGGAGCTGTTTTTT. It specifies CASSYGLAGIGGELFF.

In this sample, this clonotype turned up a few times. CDR3 bases: TGTGCCAGCAGCCTGAACAGGGCTGGCACTGAAGCTTTCTTT. Translated: CASSLNRAGTEAFF. The V gene is TRBV14, the J gene TRBJ1-1, with a weak D call TRBD1 (6 bases). This CDR3 has 14 residues. Trimming pared 4 bases from V and 4 bases from J, leaving 13 bases between. The germline V gene encodes CDR1 SGHDN and CDR2 FVKESK.

The chain uses TRBV29-1 and TRBJ2-7; D not certain. Per the germline V gene, CDR1 is SQVTM and CDR2 is ANQGSEA. This CDR3 is built from 19 residues. Trimming removed 3 bases at V and 2 bases at J, with 29 bases between. Here the CDR3 DNA reads TGCAGCGTTGATCCATTGAGGCCAGACACCATTAGCTTTACCTACGAGCAGTACTTC. This sequence encodes CSVDPLRPDTISFTYEQYF.

As to this clonotype: Germline is not matched at one junction end, which may reflect a read error. The chain employs TRBV2 and TRBJ2-7; D is uncertain. There are 19 residues in the CDR3. Germline V gene lookup returns CDR1 SNHLY and CDR2 FYNNEI. This chain's CDR3 is CASSELPGLRSSSPLEPYF. In DNA, the CDR3 is TGTGCCAGCAGTGAATTGCCGGGCCTGCGCTCCTCAAGCCCTCTCGAGCCGTACTTC. Complete variable domain (other parts from reference TRBV2 and TRBJ2-7): EPEVTQTPSHQVTQMGQEVILRCVPISNHLYFYWYRQILGQKVEFLVSFYNNEISEKSEIFDDQFSVERPDGSNFTLKIRSTKLEDSAMYFCASSELPGLRSSSPLEPYFGPGTRLTVT.

J is TRBJ1-6 and V is TRBV5-4; D possibly corresponds to TRBD1 (5 bases). This CDR3 has 16 amino acids. Germline V gives CDR1 SGHNT, CDR2 YYREEE (reference sequence). The germline V and J ends were trimmed by 0 bases and 5 bases, with 12 bases remaining between them. The CDR3, as DNA: TGTGCCAGCAGCTTGGATACAGGTGTCGATAATTCACCCCTCCACTTT. It codes for CASSLDTGVDNSPLHF.